The rows below give T cell receptor beta chains drawn from one sample of a study of immune evolution from preneoplasia to lung adenocarcinoma. TCRdb keeps only in-frame clones here, not all; method: immunoSEQ multiplex PCR. The repertoire holds under 4,000 clones, 83% seen once, with 13% to 15% in the top ten. Sequencing was carried out using FFPE adjacent normal lung tissue. The receptor set was obtained from a person aged 40-50 years with lung adenocarcinoma. Both conserved end residues are part of each CDR3. The D gene is left open where the match is weak. Size is stated for part of the rows, as once, few or many counts, or as a class when the clone is expanded.

V gene	clone size	J gene	D gene	CDR3 protein
TRBV28	NA	TRBJ1-2	TRBD1	CASSGGFYGYTF
TRBV30	NA	TRBJ2-7	NA	CAWSSGQARLYF
TRBV6-5	NA	TRBJ2-1	TRBD2	CASRLTSGGDNEQFF
TRBV4-1	NA	TRBJ1-6	NA	CASSPHDPGAAYNSPLHF
TRBV7-3	NA	TRBJ2-1	NA	CASSLGHQRGEQFF
TRBV9	few	TRBJ1-2	NA	CASSAGTGYGYTF
TRBV10-3	NA	TRBJ1-1	NA	CAISEIGQKRNTEAFF
TRBV19	NA	TRBJ2-3	NA	CASSIDRGVAGTDTQYF
TRBV5-4	NA	TRBJ2-6	NA	CASSLGQPSGANVLTF
TRBV5-1	NA	TRBJ1-5	NA	CASPQEASNQPQHF
TRBV10-3	NA	TRBJ2-7	NA	CAISDNQHIYEQYF
TRBV5-4	NA	TRBJ2-3	TRBD2	CASSPGEGRGFDTQYF
TRBV6-4	NA	TRBJ2-3	NA	CATSGTAQHTQYF
TRBV11-2	NA	TRBJ1-1	TRBD1	CASSLLTTGLGTEAFF
TRBV28	NA	TRBJ1-2	NA	CASSFGGTSAGYTF
TRBV5-1	few	TRBJ1-1	TRBD1	CASSPGQETPGTEAFF
TRBV28	NA	TRBJ1-5	NA	CASIGWRQNQPQHF
TRBV9	NA	TRBJ2-7	NA	CASSPRLGDSYEQYF
TRBV28	NA	TRBJ2-1	TRBD2	CASTRSAGGYNEQFF
TRBV28	NA	TRBJ1-3	NA	CASSSFSIVNTIYF
TRBV9	few	TRBJ1-4	NA	CASSRETGTMGEKLFF
TRBV6-4	NA	TRBJ2-2	NA	CASSAGSTGELFF
TRBV5-1	NA	TRBJ2-6	TRBD1	CASKEGQGVGVGANVLTF
TRBV11-1	NA	TRBJ1-1	TRBD1	CASNRGRENTEAFF
TRBV6-5	NA	TRBJ1-5	NA	CASSYTRDQPQHF
TRBV28	NA	TRBJ2-1	NA	CASSVRTYPYNEQFF
TRBV11-3	NA	TRBJ2-2	NA	CASSLSPVGSGELFF
TRBV30	NA	TRBJ1-4	NA	CAWSASSKEKLFF
TRBV28	NA	TRBJ2-7	TRBD1	CASSLGDRGAAYEQYF
TRBV6-7	NA	TRBJ1-1	TRBD1	CASSYLGDRGLNTEAFF
TRBV5-1	few	TRBJ1-2	TRBD1	CASSSEGQGHYGYTF
TRBV7-8	NA	TRBJ2-5	NA	CASSTLVTGKTQYF
TRBV5-4	NA	TRBJ1-2	NA	CASSLDAEIGGYTF
TRBV4-1	NA	TRBJ2-5	NA	CASSQTPLSAETQYF
TRBV7-8	once	TRBJ1-1	NA	CASSLFSSSTEAFF
TRBV7-9	NA	TRBJ2-1	TRBD1	CASSTTGGTYNEQFF
TRBV9	NA	TRBJ2-1	NA	CASSGEAGRLSYNEQFF
TRBV5-1	NA	TRBJ1-2	NA	CASSETTGIQGYTF
TRBV27	NA	TRBJ1-1	TRBD1	CASRPQGAGGLDTEAFF
TRBV10-2	NA	TRBJ2-7	NA	CASRLVSGPTYEQYF
TRBV25-1	NA	TRBJ2-5	NA	CASSNPGTSETQYF
TRBV29-1	NA	TRBJ2-7	NA	CSVVQHEQYF
TRBV30	NA	TRBJ2-5	NA	CAWSEGLDQETQYF
TRBV29-1	NA	TRBJ1-1	NA	CSVLGKITEAFF
TRBV5-8	NA	TRBJ2-1	TRBD2	CASRALAGGRYNEQFF
TRBV6-4	NA	TRBJ1-6	NA	CASSDSDNSPLHF
TRBV29-1	NA	TRBJ1-2	NA	CSVSWGHSGYTF
TRBV18	once	TRBJ2-5	TRBD1	CASSPGQGETQYF
TRBV30	NA	TRBJ1-4	NA	CAWSGGKKKLFF
TRBV5-4	NA	TRBJ2-1	NA	CASSSDPDPSYNEQFF
TRBV6-5	NA	TRBJ2-5	TRBD1	CATSLQGRQQETQYF
TRBV18	NA	TRBJ2-3	NA	CASSPKITDTQYF
TRBV18	NA	TRBJ2-7	NA	CASSPRFPSEQYF
TRBV14	NA	TRBJ1-1	NA	CASSQDMRVGAFF
TRBV4-1	NA	TRBJ2-1	TRBD2	CASSQPSGRAGGNWGEQFF
TRBV7-3	NA	TRBJ2-2	NA	CASSPGEVPSGELFF
TRBV25-1	NA	TRBJ2-1	TRBD2	CASSLSGGAGNEQFF
TRBV2	once	TRBJ2-7	NA	CASSELGTYEQYF
TRBV7-9	NA	TRBJ2-7	TRBD1	CASSQQGGVYEQYF
TRBV5-1	NA	TRBJ2-2	TRBD1	CASSGTGNTGELFF